The 27 T cell receptor beta chains presented below share a single source sample, sequenced in a study of shared clonotypes between healthy human individuals (dated by TCRdb to about 2020). Libraries came from the immunoSEQ multiplex PCR assay. TCRdb stores this immuneACCESS table with in-frame sequences only. Part of the clones is absent; in the studies checked, under half of the shortfall reflects unresolved V genes, and no reason is known for the rest. For this sample the table gives 2 million to 2.5 million clones, of which approximately 94% were detected only once. The ten largest clones represent 0.13% of the sample. Sequenced material: naive CD4+ T cells sorted from blood. The sample's cell subset or site label, decoded: CD45RA+ positively selected. The receptors shown here come from a man younger than 30 in good health.

This chain links TRBV6-6 with TRBJ1-2; D is undetermined. The CDR3 is 12 residues long. V lost 6 bases, J lost 1 base, and 6 bases lay in between. Germline V CDR1 and CDR2: MNHNY, SVGAGI (reference sequence). The CDR3 DNA follows: TGTGCCAGCAGGCAGCTTAACTATGGCTACACCTTC. Its translation: CASRQLNYGYTF.

V is TRBV28 and J is TRBJ2-7; 8 bases are a match to TRBD1. Trimming took 5 bases from V and 2 from J; bases not matched to a gene: 8. CDR3 size: 15 residues. Per the germline V gene, CDR1 is MDHEN and CDR2 is SYDVKM. The CDR3 loop reads CASSPPTGDTYEQYF. The CDR3 DNA reads as TGTGCCAGCAGTCCTCCGACAGGGGACACCTACGAGCAGTACTTC.

This clone was found once. Other DNA sequences from this sample encode an identical CDR3 as well. V gene TRBV10-3 combines with J gene TRBJ2-7, with 11 bases fitting TRBD2. The CDR3 is 15 residues long. Germline CDR1 is ENHRY and CDR2 is SYGVKD. The junction had 2 bases not matched to a gene; V was cut back by 0 bases and J by 4 bases. CDR3 sequence (DNA): TGTGCCATCAGTGAGTCTGCTAGCGGGAGGTACGAGCAGTACTTC. Translated, it gives CAISESASGRYEQYF.

This rearrangement joins TRBV6-1 to TRBJ2-2, with no clear D. V lost 9 bases, J lost 11 bases, and 16 bases lay in between. In germline, CDR1 is MNHNS, CDR2 SASEGT. The CDR3 totals 12 residues. The CDR3 region is CASSVAYRELFF. The CDR3 coding sequence is TGTGCCAGTTCTGTGGCTTACAGAGAGCTGTTTTTT.

This chain links TRBV15 with TRBJ1-6, with 10 bases lining up with TRBD1. V trimming: 4 bases; J trimming: 6 bases; junction bases outside the gene matches: 3. Germline CDR1 reads LNHNV; CDR2 reads YYDKDF (reference sequence). The CDR3 consists of 15 residues. The CDR3 reads CATSNRQGANSPLHF. In DNA form, the CDR3 reads TGTGCCACCAGCAATCGACAGGGGGCTAATTCACCCCTCCACTTT. The whole variable domain, filled in from reference TRBV15 and TRBJ1-6, reads DAMVIQNPRYQVTQFGKPVTLSCSQTLNHNVMYWYQQKSSQAPKLLFHYYDKDFNNEADTPDNFQSRRPNTSFCFLDIRSPGLGDTAMYLCATSNRQGANSPLHFGNGTRLTVT.

The chain recombines TRBV18 with TRBJ2-6; 11 nucleotides line up with TRBD2. Germline lookup yields CDR1 KGHSH and CDR2 LQKENI. J gave up 4 bases and V 0 bases, and 5 bases lay outside the gene matches. The CDR3 length is 18 residues. This CDR3 reads CASSPPSGRVSGANVLTF. CDR3 nucleotide sequence: TGTGCCAGCTCACCACCTAGCGGGAGGGTGTCAGGGGCCAACGTCCTGACTTTC.

This chain connects TRBV18 to TRBJ1-5, with 12 positions matching TRBD1. Trimming took 5 bases from V and 6 from J; bases not matched to a gene: 17. This CDR3 region has 19 residues. Germline CDR1 reads KGHSH; CDR2 reads LQKENI. CDR3 in DNA: TGTGCCAGCTCAGCCATGGCCCCGGGACAGGGGGCGGGGGGTCAGCCCCAGCATTTT. Its protein is CASSAMAPGQGAGGQPQHF. The full variable domain, in which reference TRBV18 and TRBJ1-5 provide the parts outside the CDR3, is NAGVMQNPRHLVRRRGQEARLRCSPMKGHSHVYWYRQLPEEGLKFMVYLQKENIIDESGMPKERFSAEFPKEGPSILRIQQVVRGDSAAYFCASSAMAPGQGAGGQPQHFGDGTRLSIL.

The chain's CDR3 is CASSKGPGQGVDYGYTF. CDR3 coding DNA: TGTGCCAGCAGCAAAGGCCCTGGACAGGGTGTTGACTATGGCTACACCTTC. The chain has TRBV21-1 and TRBJ1-2; the table's D call, TRBD1, was not checked against the DNA. TRBV21-1 is recorded as a pseudogene. The CDR3 extends over 17 amino acids.

The rearrangement links TRBV5-6 to TRBJ1-2, with D perhaps TRBD1 (6 bases). The V and J ends lost 4 bases and 8 bases respectively, with 18 bases between them. This CDR3 contains 14 residues. Looked up from germline, CDR1 is SGHDT and CDR2 is YYEEEE. The CDR3 sequence: CASSPKGEWGGYTF. CDR3 in DNA: TGTGCCAGCAGCCCCAAGGGGGAGTGGGGAGGCTACACCTTC.

This chain uses TRBV5-4 with TRBJ2-5; 7 nucleotides align to TRBD1. Germline CDR1 is SGHNT and CDR2 is YYREEE (reference sequence). The CDR3 loop spans 16 amino acids. Losses at the gene ends were 0 bases for V and 2 bases for J; bases not matched to a gene: 7. The CDR3 loop is CASSLVGTATQETQYF. In DNA form, the CDR3 reads TGTGCCAGCAGCTTGGTCGGGACAGCTACTCAAGAGACCCAGTACTTC.

The chain has TRBV6-1 and TRBJ1-4; D remains unclear. CDR1 is MNHNS and CDR2 is SASEGT in the germline V gene. V was trimmed by 2 bases and J by 8 bases, leaving 21 bases between them. CDR3 length: 17 residues. The CDR3, as DNA: TGTGCCAGCAGTGAACTGGCCCTCGGATTTAGGAGGGAAAAACTGTTTTTT. It specifies CASSELALGFRREKLFF.

In its sample, this clone was seen once. The CDR3 sequence is CASSVVDINQPQHF. In DNA, the CDR3 is TGTGCCAGCAGTGTTGTCGATATAAATCAGCCCCAGCATTTT. This sequence joins TRBV2 and TRBJ1-5, with unresolved D. This CDR3 comprises 14 residues. Trimming cost V 4 bases and J 4 bases, with 11 bases left between them. CDR1 and CDR2 (germline): SNHLY, FYNNEI.

Only one count was recorded for this clone. The chain couples TRBV5-4 to TRBJ1-6; 8 nucleotides agree with TRBD1. Trimming cost V 4 bases and J 8 bases; bases outside gene matches: 11. CDR3 length: 16 amino acids. The germline CDR1 and CDR2 sequences are SGHNT and YYREEE (reference sequence). Here the CDR3 reads CASSKGTGSFDSPLHF. Here the CDR3 DNA reads TGTGCCAGCAGCAAGGGGACAGGCTCCTTTGATTCACCCCTCCACTTT.

The gene calls are TRBV30 and TRBJ2-3, with 9 positions matching TRBD2. The ends lost 5 bases at V and 5 bases at J; junction bases unmatched: 8. The CDR3 covers 14 residues. Germline CDR1 is GTSNPN and CDR2 is SVGIG (reference sequence). The CDR3 coding sequence is TGTGCCTGGGCGGAGCGGGAGGCGGGAGATACGCAGTATTTT. As protein: CAWAEREAGDTQYF.

The rearrangement uses TRBV28 and TRBJ1-1, with D unresolved. V lost 6 bases and J 8 bases, leaving 10 bases between the germline ends. This CDR3 region has 11 residues. Germline CDR1 and CDR2: MDHEN and SYDVKM. In nucleotides, the CDR3 is TGTGCCAGCAGGGGTCCAGTAGAAGCTTTCTTT. It is translated as CASRGPVEAFF.

The chain has TRBV30 and TRBJ2-2; the match to TRBD1 covers 8 bases. The germline CDR1 and CDR2 sequences are GTSNPN and SVGIG (reference sequence). V gave up 0 bases and J gave up 8 bases; unmatched junction bases: 11. This CDR3 spans 16 amino acids. The CDR3 protein is CAWSVMAPGGMGELFF. In DNA, the CDR3 is TGTGCCTGGAGTGTCATGGCTCCAGGGGGCATGGGGGAGCTGTTTTTT. The variable domain in full, with the rest retrieved from reference TRBV30 and TRBJ2-2, is SQTIHQWPATLVQPVGSPLSLECTVEGTSNPNLYWYRQAAGRGLQLLFYSVGIGQISSEVPQNLSASRPQDRQFILSSKKLLLSDSGFYLCAWSVMAPGGMGELFFGEGSRLTVL.

This clone has a single count. The chain is built from TRBV7-6 and TRBJ1-4; the D gene is possibly TRBD1 (6 bases). Between the trimmed V and J ends, which lost 5 bases and 2 bases, there was a span of 21 bases. Germline CDR1 reads SGHVS; CDR2 reads FNYEAQ. The CDR3 consists of 18 residues. Here the CDR3 reads CASSPRQVGFLTNEKLFF. The CDR3 nucleotides read TGTGCCAGCAGCCCCAGACAGGTGGGCTTTCTGACTAATGAAAAACTGTTTTTT.

This clone was found a few times. Different DNA sequences within this sample yield the same CDR3. V usage is TRBV2 and J usage is TRBJ2-7, with D uncertain. V was shortened by 6 bases and J by 0 bases, with 6 bases between the two germline ends. This CDR3 is 12 amino acids long. Germline V gene data show CDR1 as SNHLY and CDR2 as FYNNEI. This chain's CDR3 is CASSLTSYEQYF. Written as DNA, the CDR3 is TGTGCCAGCAGCCTCACCTCCTACGAGCAGTACTTC.

This clone was detected only a few times. CDR3 region: CASSRGLGSPLHF. For the CDR3, the DNA is TGCGCCAGCAGCCGGGGTTTAGGGTCACCCCTCCACTTT. The chain joins TRBV4-1 to TRBJ1-6, with D hard to call. The CDR3 consists of 13 residues. V gave up 4 bases and J gave up 10 bases, with 11 bases separating them. Germline CDR1 reads MGHRA; CDR2 reads YSYEKL.

The chain carries TRBV11-2 and TRBJ2-1, with 7 bases lining up with TRBD2. Trimming took 6 bases from V and 4 from J; bases not matched to a gene: 9. The CDR3 totals 15 residues. Germline V gene sequence: CDR1 SGHAT, CDR2 FQNNGV. CDR3 in DNA: TGTGCCAGCAGACCTATAGCGGGTGATTACAATGAGCAGTTCTTC. This translates into CASRPIAGDYNEQFF.

The chain carries TRBV6-1 and TRBJ2-3; 10 positions match TRBD2. Germline lookup yields CDR1 MNHNS and CDR2 SASEGT. The length of the CDR3 is 16 residues. The ends lost 4 bases at V and 2 bases at J; junction bases unmatched: 6. The CDR3 is CASSVSGLAVTDTQYF. The CDR3 DNA sequence: TGTGCCAGCAGTGTCTCCGGACTAGCGGTCACAGATACGCAGTATTTT.

This sequence joins TRBV4-1 and TRBJ2-1; 8 bases map to TRBD2. Germline lookup yields CDR1 MGHRA and CDR2 YSYEKL. The ends lost 4 bases at V and 8 bases at J; junction bases unmatched: 19. The CDR3 covers 18 residues. The CDR3 loop reads CASSPKGFSGRRSDEQFF. The CDR3, as DNA: TGCGCCAGCAGCCCCAAAGGCTTCAGCGGGAGACGCTCTGATGAGCAGTTCTTC.

The chain has TRBV6-1 and TRBJ2-5, with D possibly being TRBD1 (6 bases). The CDR3 runs 13 residues. Germline assignment: CDR1 MNHNS and CDR2 SASEGT. Trimming pared 6 bases from V and 2 bases from J, leaving 10 bases between. CDR3 sequence (DNA): TGTGCCAGCAGGGCGACAGGTCAAGAGACCCAGTACTTC. Its protein product is CASRATGQETQYF.

The chain is built from TRBV5-1 and TRBJ1-1; possible D gene TRBD1, 6 bases. Germline-derived CDR1 and CDR2 are SGHRS and YFSETQ. Trimming removed 0 bases from V and 0 bases from J, with 24 bases in between. This CDR3 contains 20 residues. The CDR3 DNA reads as TGCGCCAGCAGCTTGGCGCTACAGGGTGGGAAATACCGCCTGAACACTGAAGCTTTCTTT. This gives the protein CASSLALQGGKYRLNTEAFF.

The V call is TRBV6-6, the J call TRBJ2-1; TRBD1 aligns across 8 bases. This CDR3 has 15 residues. In germline, CDR1 is MNHNY, CDR2 SVGAGI (reference sequence). The V and J ends lost 2 bases and 3 bases, in that order; junction bases with no gene match: 3. In DNA, the CDR3 is TGTGCCAGCAGTTACGGACAGGGTGGCTACAATGAGCAGTTCTTC. It translates to CASSYGQGGYNEQFF.

The gene calls are TRBV10-1 and TRBJ2-1; TRBD2 might be the D (5 bases). Trimming left V 0 bases short and J 9 bases short, with 12 bases between. Germline V gene sequence: CDR1 WNHNN, CDR2 SYGVQD (reference sequence). The CDR3 totals 14 residues. This chain's CDR3 is CASSESMVRGEQFF. The CDR3 region has the DNA TGCGCCAGCAGTGAGTCGATGGTTCGGGGTGAGCAGTTCTTC.

This chain joins TRBV5-4 and TRBJ1-1; 8 bases fit TRBD1. Germline-derived CDR1 and CDR2 are SGHNT and YYREEE (reference sequence). The CDR3 extends over 14 amino acids. V was pared by 4 bases and J by 5 bases, with 7 bases of the junction left unmatched. The CDR3 sequence is CASSPDRARTEAFF. CDR3 nucleotide sequence: TGTGCCAGCAGCCCGGACAGGGCGCGGACTGAAGCTTTCTTT.